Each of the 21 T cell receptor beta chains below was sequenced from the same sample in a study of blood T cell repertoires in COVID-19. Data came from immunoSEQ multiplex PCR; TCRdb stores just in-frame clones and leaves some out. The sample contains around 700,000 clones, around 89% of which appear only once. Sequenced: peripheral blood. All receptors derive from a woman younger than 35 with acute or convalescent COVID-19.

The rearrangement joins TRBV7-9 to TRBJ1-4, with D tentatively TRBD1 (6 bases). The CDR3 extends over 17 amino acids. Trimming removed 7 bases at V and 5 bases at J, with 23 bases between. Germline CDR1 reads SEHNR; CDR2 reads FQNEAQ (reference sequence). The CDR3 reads CASNPGGVARGNEKLFF. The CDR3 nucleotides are TGTGCCAGCAACCCCGGTGGGGTTGCAAGGGGGAATGAAAAACTGTTTTTT.

DNA for the CDR3: TGTGCCAGCAGTTTTGGTTCAGGGACTGGAAACACCATATATTTT. Translated: CASSFGSGTGNTIYF. This chain uses TRBV27 with TRBJ1-3; D possibly corresponds to TRBD1 (5 bases). Germline values: CDR1 MNHEY, CDR2 SMNVEV (reference sequence). This CDR3 is built from 15 residues. V was clipped by 3 bases and J by 2 bases, with 11 bases between them.

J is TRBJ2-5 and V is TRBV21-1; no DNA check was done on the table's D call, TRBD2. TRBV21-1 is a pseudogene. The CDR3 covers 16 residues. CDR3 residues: CASSKLGGIWEETQYF. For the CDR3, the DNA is TGTGCCAGCAGCAAACTGGGAGGGATTTGGGAAGAGACCCAGTACTTC.

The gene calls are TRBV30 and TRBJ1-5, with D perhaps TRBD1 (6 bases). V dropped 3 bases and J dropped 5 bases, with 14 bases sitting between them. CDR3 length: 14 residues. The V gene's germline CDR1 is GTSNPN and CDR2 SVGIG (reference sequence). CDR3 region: CAWSSRGQYQPQHF. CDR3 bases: TGTGCCTGGAGCTCGAGGGGACAATATCAGCCCCAGCATTTT.

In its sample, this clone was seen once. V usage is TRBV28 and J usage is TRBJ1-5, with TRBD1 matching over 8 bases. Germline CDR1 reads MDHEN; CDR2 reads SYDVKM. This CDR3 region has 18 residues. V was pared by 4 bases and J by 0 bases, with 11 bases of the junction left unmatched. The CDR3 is CASSSNRGGSYSNQPQHF. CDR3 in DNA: TGTGCCAGCAGTTCAAACAGGGGGGGAAGTTATAGCAATCAGCCCCAGCATTTT.

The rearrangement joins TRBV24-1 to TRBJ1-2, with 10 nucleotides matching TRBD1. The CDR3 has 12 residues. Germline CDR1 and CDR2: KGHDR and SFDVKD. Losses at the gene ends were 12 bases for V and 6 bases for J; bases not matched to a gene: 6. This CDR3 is CAAAGTGDGYTF. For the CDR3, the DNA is TGTGCCGCCGCCGGGACAGGGGATGGCTACACCTTC.

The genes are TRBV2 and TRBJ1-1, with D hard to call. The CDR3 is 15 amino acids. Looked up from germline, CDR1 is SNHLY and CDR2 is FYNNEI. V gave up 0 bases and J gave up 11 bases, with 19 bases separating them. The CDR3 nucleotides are TGTGCCAGCAGTGAAGCCAAGAGACCGTCGAACGGGGCTTTCTTT. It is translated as CASSEAKRPSNGAFF.

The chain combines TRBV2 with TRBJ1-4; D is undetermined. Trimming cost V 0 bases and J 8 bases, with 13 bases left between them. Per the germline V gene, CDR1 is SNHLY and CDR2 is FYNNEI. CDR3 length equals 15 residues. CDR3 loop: CASSEARAIREKLFF. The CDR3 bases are TGTGCCAGCAGTGAAGCGCGGGCCATCCGGGAAAAACTGTTTTTT.

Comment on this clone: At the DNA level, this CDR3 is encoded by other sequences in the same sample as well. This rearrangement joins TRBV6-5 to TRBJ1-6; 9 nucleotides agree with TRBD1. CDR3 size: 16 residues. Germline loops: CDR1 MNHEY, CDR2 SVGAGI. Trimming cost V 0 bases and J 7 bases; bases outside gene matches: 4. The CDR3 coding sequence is TGTGCCAGCAGTTACTCCGGGACAGGGCTCAATTCACCCCTCCACTTT. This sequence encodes CASSYSGTGLNSPLHF.

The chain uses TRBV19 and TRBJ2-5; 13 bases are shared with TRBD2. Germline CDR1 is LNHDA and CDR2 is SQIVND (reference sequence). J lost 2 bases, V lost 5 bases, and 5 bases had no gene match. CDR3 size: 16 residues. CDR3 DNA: TGTGCCAGTAGTGGTACTAGCGGGGGGGTACAAGAGACCCAGTACTTC. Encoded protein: CASSGTSGGVQETQYF.

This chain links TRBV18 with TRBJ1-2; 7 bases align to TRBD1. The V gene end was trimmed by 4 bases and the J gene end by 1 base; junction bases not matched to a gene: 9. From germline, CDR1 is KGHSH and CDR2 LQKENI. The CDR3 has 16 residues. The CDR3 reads CASSRSGTVINYGYTF. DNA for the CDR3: TGTGCCAGCTCACGCTCCGGGACAGTAATTAACTATGGCTACACCTTC.

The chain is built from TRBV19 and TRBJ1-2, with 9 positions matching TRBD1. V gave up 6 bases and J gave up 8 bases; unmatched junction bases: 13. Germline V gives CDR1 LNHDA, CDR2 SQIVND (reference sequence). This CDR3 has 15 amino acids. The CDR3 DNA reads TGTGCCAGTAGGCGTATGTTACAGGGGGCGGACGGCTACACCTTC. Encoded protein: CASRRMLQGADGYTF. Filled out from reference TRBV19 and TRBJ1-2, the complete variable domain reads DGGITQSPKYLFRKEGQNVTLSCEQNLNHDAMYWYRQDPGQGLRLIYYSQIVNDFQKGDIAEGYSVSREKKESFPLTVTSAQKNPTAFYLCASRRMLQGADGYTFGSGTRLTVV.

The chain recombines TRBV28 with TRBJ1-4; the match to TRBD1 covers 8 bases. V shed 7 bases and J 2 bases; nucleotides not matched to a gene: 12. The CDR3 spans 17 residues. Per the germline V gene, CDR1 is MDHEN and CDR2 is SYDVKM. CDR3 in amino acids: CASIGVMGDRTNEKLFF. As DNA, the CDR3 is TGTGCCAGCATTGGGGTTATGGGGGACAGGACTAATGAAAAACTGTTTTTT.

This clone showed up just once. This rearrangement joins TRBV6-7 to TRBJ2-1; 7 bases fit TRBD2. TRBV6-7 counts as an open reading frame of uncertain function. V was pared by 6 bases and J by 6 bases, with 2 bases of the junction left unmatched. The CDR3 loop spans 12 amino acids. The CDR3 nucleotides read TGTGCCAGCAGCCCTAGCGGCAATGAGCAGTTCTTC. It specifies CASSPSGNEQFF.

The CDR3 here is CASSPGLRGQTDTQYF. The CDR3 DNA sequence: TGTGCCAGCAGCCCCGGCCTGAGGGGGCAAACAGATACGCAGTATTTT. The chain combines TRBV5-4 with TRBJ2-3; 7 nucleotides align to TRBD1. Per germline, CDR1 SGHNT and CDR2 YYREEE (reference sequence). The V segment lost 4 bases and the J segment 3 bases; nucleotides outside the gene matches: 11. The CDR3 length is 16 residues.

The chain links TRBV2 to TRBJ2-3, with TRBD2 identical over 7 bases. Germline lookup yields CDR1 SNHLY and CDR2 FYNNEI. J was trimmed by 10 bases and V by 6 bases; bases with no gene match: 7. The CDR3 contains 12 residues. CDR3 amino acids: CASSAGEVSQYF. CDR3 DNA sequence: TGTGCCAGCAGCGCGGGGGAGGTATCGCAGTATTTT.

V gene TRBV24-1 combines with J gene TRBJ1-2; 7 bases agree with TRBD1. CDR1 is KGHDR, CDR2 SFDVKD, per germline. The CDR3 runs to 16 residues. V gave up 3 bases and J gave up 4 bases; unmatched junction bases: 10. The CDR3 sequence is CATSDPRQGPGYGYTF. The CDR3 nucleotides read TGTGCCACCAGTGATCCGCGACAGGGCCCAGGCTATGGCTACACCTTC.

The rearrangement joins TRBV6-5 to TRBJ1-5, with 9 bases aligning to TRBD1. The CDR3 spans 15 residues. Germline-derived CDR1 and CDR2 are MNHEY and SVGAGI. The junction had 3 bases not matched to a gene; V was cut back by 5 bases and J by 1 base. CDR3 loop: CASSRDRASNQPQHF. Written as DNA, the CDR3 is TGTGCCAGCAGTCGGGACAGGGCAAGCAATCAGCCCCAGCATTTT.

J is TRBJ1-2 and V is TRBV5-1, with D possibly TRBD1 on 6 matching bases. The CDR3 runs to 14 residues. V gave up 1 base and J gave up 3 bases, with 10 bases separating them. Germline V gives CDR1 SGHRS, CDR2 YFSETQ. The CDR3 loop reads CASSLTGSDYGYTF. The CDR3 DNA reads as TGCGCCAGCAGCTTGACAGGGTCCGACTATGGCTACACCTTC.

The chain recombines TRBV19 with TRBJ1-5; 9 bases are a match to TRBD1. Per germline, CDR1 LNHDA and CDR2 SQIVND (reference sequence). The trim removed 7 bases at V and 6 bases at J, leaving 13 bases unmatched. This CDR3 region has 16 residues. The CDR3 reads CASTSAGDREGQPQHF. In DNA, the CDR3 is TGTGCCAGTACCTCAGCGGGGGACAGGGAGGGTCAGCCCCAGCATTTT.

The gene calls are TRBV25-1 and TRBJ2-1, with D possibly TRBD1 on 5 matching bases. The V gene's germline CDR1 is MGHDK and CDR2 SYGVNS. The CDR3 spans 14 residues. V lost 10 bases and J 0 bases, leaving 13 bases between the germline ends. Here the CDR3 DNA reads TGTGCCACGGTAGGGGTCAGCTCCTACAATGAGCAGTTCTTC. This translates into CATVGVSSYNEQFF. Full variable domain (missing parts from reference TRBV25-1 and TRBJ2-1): EADIYQTPRYLVIGTGKKITLECSQTMGHDKMYWYQQDPGMELHLIHYSYGVNSTEKGDLSSESTVSRIRTEHFPLTLESARPSHTSQYLCATVGVSSYNEQFFGPGTRLTVL.